Shown below are 7 T cell receptor beta chains from a single sample sequenced in a study of shared clonotypes between healthy human individuals. The method was immunoSEQ multiplex PCR; TCRdb's version includes in-frame clones alone and lacks a portion of them. Of more than 2 million clones in the sample, more than 90% were seen once. The sequenced sample was naive CD4+ T cells sorted from blood. Subset: CD45RA+ positively selected. The receptors come from a man younger than 30 in good health.

A single count supports this clone. The V gene is TRBV6-5, the J gene TRBJ2-3, with D maybe TRBD1 (7 bases). V was cut by 7 bases and J by 2 bases, with 13 bases left in between. CDR3 length equals 14 residues. Germline V gene lookup returns CDR1 MNHEY and CDR2 SVGAGI. The CDR3 DNA sequence: TGTGCCAGCAAGGCGGGACAGAACACAGATACGCAGTATTTT. Translated, it gives CASKAGQNTDTQYF.

This chain uses TRBV6-5 with TRBJ2-5, with D perhaps matching TRBD2 (5 bases). The V and J ends lost 4 bases and 0 bases respectively, with 15 bases between them. This CDR3 region has 16 residues. The V gene's germline CDR1 is MNHEY and CDR2 SVGAGI. CDR3 in DNA: TGTGCCAGCAGTTTAGGAGCCGTTAGCGACCAAGAGACCCAGTACTTC. Amino acids: CASSLGAVSDQETQYF.

J is TRBJ1-2 and V is TRBV5-1; 10 bases line up with TRBD1. The CDR3 is made up of 15 amino acids. Germline V CDR1 and CDR2: SGHRS, YFSETQ. V lost 0 bases and J lost 4; bases outside the gene matches: 3. The chain's CDR3 is CASSLEGTGVYGYTF. CDR3 nucleotide sequence: TGCGCCAGCAGCTTGGAGGGGACAGGGGTCTATGGCTACACCTTC.

V usage is TRBV2 and J usage is TRBJ2-5, with 7 positions matching TRBD2. Looked up from germline, CDR1 is SNHLY and CDR2 is FYNNEI. The CDR3 totals 15 residues. Trimming removed 7 bases from V and 1 base from J; junction bases left unmatched: 9. CDR3 sequence (DNA): TGTGCCAGCAAAGGAACAGCGGGATTCCAAGAGACCCAGTACTTC. It translates to CASKGTAGFQETQYF.

The chain couples TRBV28 to TRBJ2-5; D may be TRBD1 or TRBD2 (6 bases each). This CDR3 has 13 amino acids. The V end lost 6 bases, the J end lost 5 bases, and 13 bases lay between the germline ends. From germline, CDR1 is MDHEN and CDR2 SYDVKM. CDR3 region: CASRTGAGETQYF. As DNA, the CDR3 is TGTGCCAGCAGAACGGGGGCTGGGGAGACCCAGTACTTC.

The chain combines TRBV6-6 with TRBJ2-7; D is perhaps TRBD1 (5 bases). The ends were cut back, 7 bases at V and 1 base at J, with 14 bases in the middle. CDR1 and CDR2 (germline): MNHNY, SVGAGI (reference sequence). The CDR3 covers 14 residues. The CDR3 sequence: CASTNRGLSYEQYF. The CDR3 bases are TGTGCCAGCACCAATAGGGGTTTATCCTACGAGCAGTACTTC.

The rearrangement joins TRBV6-5 to TRBJ1-6; 7 nucleotides line up with TRBD1. The CDR3 is 15 residues long. The ends lost 2 bases at V and 5 bases at J; junction bases unmatched: 3. The germline V gene encodes CDR1 MNHEY and CDR2 SVGAGI. CDR3 amino acids: CASSYGTANNSPLHF. CDR3 nucleotides: TGTGCCAGCAGTTACGGGACAGCTAATAATTCACCCCTCCACTTT.